This T cell receptor (beta chain) was retrieved from a study of identical twins. General study results and limits: Invariant MAIT and iNKT cells are populations that could partly confound zero-insertion analyses. Reduced insertions were recorded for abundant cord blood beta clonotypes, with no such pattern in memory repertoires.

TCRdb re-called the 5' RACE reads through MiXCR, storing one row per CDR3 protein. The sample consists of about 1.7 million distinct CDR3 sequences, 25% to 35% of them appearing once. All of the donors were Caucasians in good health. Germline lookup yields CDR1 SSHAT and CDR2 FNYEAQ (reference sequence). V gave up 5 bases and J gave up 9 bases; unmatched junction bases: 12. The CDR3 covers 16 residues. This clonotype was recorded only once. The antigen is unknown. Likely a read error: the CDR3 ends without its conserved phenylalanine or tryptophan. V and J are TRBV7-7 and TRBJ2-1; 11 positions match TRBD2. The sample was cord blood. The receptor was isolated from a newborn girl in good health. The CDR3 region has the DNA TGTGCCAGCAGCCCAACGACTAGCGGGGCGCCTATTGAGCAGTTCATC. It translates to CASSPTTSGAPIEQFI.